Each of the 20 T cell receptor beta chains below was sequenced from the same sample in a study of cytomegalovirus exposure and HLA in healthy donors (dated by TCRdb to 2017 to 2019). Library method: the immunoSEQ multiplex PCR assay. For the multiplex PCR, a mixture combining 60 forward primers for TCR Vbeta segments and 13 reverse primers for TCR Jbeta segments was used. Held by TCRdb, this immuneACCESS table contains in-frame sequences only and omits some clones. Under half of the omission traces to an unresolved V gene where checked; the cause of the rest is unknown. The sample includes some 130,000 clones, with over 75% observed a single time. The biggest ten clones account for approximately 4.3% of the sample. Sequencing used PBMCs. Source of these receptors: a man aged 25-40 years in good health.

The count of this clone is one. J is TRBJ2-5 and V is TRBV11-2; D not certain. CDR3 length: 13 amino acids. With 1 base removed from V and 3 bases from J, the gap between germline ends came to 6 bases. CDR1 is SGHAT, CDR2 FQNNGV, per germline. The DNA for the CDR3 is TGTGCCAGCAGCTTAGTAGTAAAAGAGACCCAGTACTTC. As protein: CASSLVVKETQYF.

This chain uses TRBV28 with TRBJ2-4; maybe TRBD1 (6 bases). Trimming took off 2 bases at V and 3 bases at J, with 11 bases between the two ends. Germline assignment: CDR1 MDHEN and CDR2 SYDVKM. This CDR3 is 15 amino acids long. In nucleotides, the CDR3 is TGTGCCAGCAGTTTAGCAGGGGCTGACAAAAACATTCAGTACTTC. It codes for CASSLAGADKNIQYF.

V usage is TRBV6-5 and J usage is TRBJ2-4; 8 bases line up with TRBD1. The CDR3 has 16 amino acids. V was clipped by 4 bases and J by 0 bases; unmatched bases: 5. In germline, CDR1 is MNHEY, CDR2 SVGAGI. The CDR3 reads CASSSLTGGAKNIQYF. The CDR3 DNA reads as TGTGCCAGCAGTTCACTAACAGGGGGAGCCAAAAACATTCAGTACTTC.

The V call is TRBV5-1, the J call TRBJ2-2; weak D call: TRBD2 (5 bases). Germline assignment: CDR1 SGHRS and CDR2 YFSETQ. Deletions cut 5 bases from V and 6 bases from J, with 14 bases between. This CDR3 region has 14 residues. CDR3 amino acids: CASREDVGSGELFF. CDR3 sequence (DNA): TGCGCCAGCAGGGAGGACGTCGGGTCCGGGGAGCTGTTTTTT.

For this clone: Other DNA sequences in this specimen translate into the identical CDR3. V is TRBV6-5 and J is TRBJ2-6, with a weak D call TRBD1 (5 bases). Germline CDR1 and CDR2: MNHEY and SVGAGI. The CDR3 length is 15 residues. The V and J ends lost 0 bases and 2 bases respectively, with 5 bases between them. The CDR3 loop reads CASSYSGAGANVLTF. CDR3 DNA sequence: TGTGCCAGCAGTTACTCAGGGGCTGGGGCCAACGTCCTGACTTTC.

V and J are TRBV5-1 and TRBJ1-6; D ambiguous. Trimming cost V 3 bases and J 9 bases, with 10 bases left between them. This CDR3 has 13 residues. In germline, CDR1 is SGHRS, CDR2 YFSETQ. The CDR3 nucleotides read TGCGCCAGCAGCTACGGGGTAGCTTCACCCCTCCACTTT. Amino acids: CASSYGVASPLHF. Combining the CDR3 with reference TRBV5-1 and TRBJ1-6 gives the whole variable domain KAGVTQTPRYLIKTRGQQVTLSCSPISGHRSVSWYQQTPGQGLQFLFEYFSETQRNKGNFPGRFSGRQFSNSRSEMNVSTLELGDSALYLCASSYGVASPLHFGNGTRLTVT.

Notes on this clone: A junction end diverges from the germline sequence, so it may reflect a read error. The chain uses TRBV19 and TRBJ2-7; 7 bases match TRBD2. CDR3 size: 13 residues. Germline V gene lookup returns CDR1 LNHDA and CDR2 SQIVND (reference sequence). CDR3 protein: CASSRDYKYEQYF. The CDR3 region has the DNA TGTGCCAGCAGTAGGGACTACAAGTACGAGCAGTACTTC.

The rearrangement uses TRBV6-1 and TRBJ1-4; 8 positions match TRBD1. The CDR3 length is 14 residues. In germline, CDR1 is MNHNS, CDR2 SASEGT. The junction had 4 bases not matched to a gene; V was cut back by 4 bases and J by 6 bases. The CDR3 nucleotides read TGTGCCAGCAGTGTGGGGACAGGTGATGAAAAACTGTTTTTT. Protein product: CASSVGTGDEKLFF.

In this sample, this clone turned up a few times. The rearrangement uses TRBV19 and TRBJ2-7, with a weak D call TRBD2 (6 bases). V was shortened by 3 bases and J by 0 bases, with 12 bases between the two germline ends. Germline CDR1 is LNHDA and CDR2 is SQIVND (reference sequence). This CDR3 spans 15 amino acids. CDR3 residues: CASSIDAGPSYEQYF. Written as DNA, the CDR3 is TGTGCCAGTAGTATCGATGCGGGGCCCTCCTACGAGCAGTACTTC.

This chain links TRBV30 with TRBJ2-7; 7 nucleotides match TRBD2. The length of the CDR3 is 12 residues. The J segment lost 13 bases and the V segment lost 3 bases, leaving 12 bases of the junction unmatched. Germline CDR1 GTSNPN, CDR2 SVGIG (reference sequence). The CDR3, as DNA: TGTGCCTGGAGCCCTCGGGAGGCGGGTTCTTACTTC. Its protein product is CAWSPREAGSYF.

In its sample, this clone was seen a few times. The CDR3 nucleotides read TGTGCCATCAGTGTTCGGGGGGATGAGCAGTTCTTC. Amino acids: CAISVRGDEQFF. The chain carries TRBV10-3 and TRBJ2-1; 7 nucleotides align to TRBD2. This CDR3 region has 12 residues. Germline V gives CDR1 ENHRY, CDR2 SYGVKD. J was trimmed by 8 bases and V by 4 bases; bases with no gene match: 2.

CDR3 residues: CASSIDGRGSPLHF. As DNA, the CDR3 is TGTGCCAGTAGTATAGATGGAAGGGGCTCACCCCTCCACTTT. The chain uses TRBV19 and TRBJ1-6, with D tentatively TRBD1 (5 bases). In germline, CDR1 is LNHDA, CDR2 SQIVND (reference sequence). CDR3 length: 14 amino acids. Between the trimmed V and J ends, which lost 0 bases and 10 bases, there was a span of 10 bases.

The chain is built from TRBV5-1 and TRBJ2-3; 7 nucleotides match TRBD1. V lost 7 bases to trimming and J lost 2 bases; unmatched junction nucleotides: 19. The CDR3 contains 18 residues. Per the germline V gene, CDR1 is SGHRS and CDR2 is YFSETQ. The CDR3 nucleotides are TGCGCCAGCCGCGAGGGGGCCTACAAGCTTAAATCCACAGATACGCAGTATTTT. It yields the protein CASREGAYKLKSTDTQYF.

The chain combines TRBV15 with TRBJ1-5; D is uncertain. The CDR3 runs 12 residues. The V gene lost 5 bases and the J gene lost 9 bases, with 11 bases spanning the gap. Germline lookup yields CDR1 LNHNV and CDR2 YYDKDF (reference sequence). This CDR3 is CATSPPRRPQHF. CDR3 coding DNA: TGTGCCACCAGCCCCCCCCGGAGGCCCCAGCATTTT.

The chain has TRBV5-1 and TRBJ2-1, with 7 bases identical to TRBD2. The CDR3 is 16 amino acids. Germline assignment: CDR1 SGHRS and CDR2 YFSETQ. Trimming at V came to 0 bases and at J to 4 bases, leaving 7 bases not matched to a gene. CDR3 nucleotides: TGCGCCAGCAGCTTGGCCGGCGGGAGTCGTTACAATGAGCAGTTCTTC. Translated, it gives CASSLAGGSRYNEQFF.

The CDR3 loop is CASSQDPHTDTQYF. In DNA form, the CDR3 reads TGCGCCAGCAGCCAAGACCCACACACAGATACGCAGTATTTT. The V call is TRBV4-3, the J call TRBJ2-3; D is undetermined. V gave up 0 bases and J gave up 2 bases, with 6 bases separating them. The germline V gene has CDR1 LGHNA and CDR2 YSLEER. The CDR3 is 14 amino acids.

This chain's CDR3 is CASSLAQVVQETQYF. CDR3 coding DNA: TGTGCCAGCAGCTTGGCCCAGGTCGTGCAAGAGACCCAGTACTTC. V usage is TRBV5-4 and J usage is TRBJ2-5; D gene unclear. V was trimmed by 0 bases and J by 2 bases, leaving 11 bases between them. Germline lookup yields CDR1 SGHNT and CDR2 YYREEE (reference sequence). This CDR3 has 15 amino acids. Filled out from reference TRBV5-4 and TRBJ2-5, the complete variable domain reads ETGVTQSPTHLIKTRGQQVTLRCSSQSGHNTVSWYQQALGQGPQFIFQYYREEENGRGNFPPRFSGLQFPNYSSELNVNALELDDSALYLCASSLAQVVQETQYFGPGTRLLVL.

In the case of this clone: A junction end diverges from the germline sequence, so it may reflect a read error. V and J are TRBV7-9 and TRBJ2-1, with a possible D match to TRBD2 (5 bases). Germline V gives CDR1 SEHNR, CDR2 FQNEAQ (reference sequence). The CDR3 covers 15 residues. CDR3 DNA sequence: TGTGCCAGCCGCTTAGGACTCGACGATTACAATGAGCAGTTCTTC. This sequence encodes CASRLGLDDYNEQFF.

This sequence joins TRBV18 and TRBJ2-4; 8 nucleotides align to TRBD1. Per germline, CDR1 KGHSH and CDR2 LQKENI. CDR3 length: 14 residues. J gave up 7 bases and V 3 bases, and 5 bases lay outside the gene matches. The CDR3 DNA follows: TGTGCCAGCTCACCCTGGACAGGGTCGAACATTCAGTACTTC. Its translation is CASSPWTGSNIQYF.

V gene TRBV7-8 combines with J gene TRBJ2-3; 13 bases line up with TRBD2. CDR3 size: 19 residues. CDR1 and CDR2 from the germline V gene are SGHVS and FQNEAQ. Germline trimming cut 7 bases from V and 4 bases from J; bases unmatched to any gene: 17. The CDR3 region has the DNA TGTGCCAGCACTACCCCCCGGACTAGCGGGAGACGGGGGGCAGATACGCAGTATTTT. Its translation: CASTTPRTSGRRGADTQYF.